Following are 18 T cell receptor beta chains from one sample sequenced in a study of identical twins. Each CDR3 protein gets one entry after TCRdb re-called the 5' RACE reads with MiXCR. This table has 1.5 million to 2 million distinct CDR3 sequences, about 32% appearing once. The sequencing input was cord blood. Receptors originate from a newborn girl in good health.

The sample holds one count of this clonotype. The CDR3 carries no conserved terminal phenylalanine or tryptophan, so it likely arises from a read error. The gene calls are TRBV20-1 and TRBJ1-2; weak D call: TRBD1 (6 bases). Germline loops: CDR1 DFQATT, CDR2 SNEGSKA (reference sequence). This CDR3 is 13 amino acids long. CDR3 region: CSPIGGRPYGYTV. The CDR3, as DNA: TGCAGCCCGATCGGGGGGCGCCCCTATGGCTACACCGTC.

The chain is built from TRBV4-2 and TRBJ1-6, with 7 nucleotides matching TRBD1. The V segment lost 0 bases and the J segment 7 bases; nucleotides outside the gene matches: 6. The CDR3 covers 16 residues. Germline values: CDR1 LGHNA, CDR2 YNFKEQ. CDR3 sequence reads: CASSQDPKTGNSPLHF. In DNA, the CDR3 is TGTGCCAGCAGCCAAGATCCAAAGACAGGGAATTCACCCCTCCACTTT.

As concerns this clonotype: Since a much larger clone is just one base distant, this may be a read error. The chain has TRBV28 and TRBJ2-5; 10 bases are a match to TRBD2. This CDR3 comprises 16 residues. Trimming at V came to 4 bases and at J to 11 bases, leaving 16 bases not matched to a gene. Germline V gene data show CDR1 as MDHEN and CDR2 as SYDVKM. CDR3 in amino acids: CASSYWGLASLNEQYF. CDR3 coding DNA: TGTGCCAGCAGTTATTGGGGACTAGCGTCCCTCAATGAGCAGTACTTC.

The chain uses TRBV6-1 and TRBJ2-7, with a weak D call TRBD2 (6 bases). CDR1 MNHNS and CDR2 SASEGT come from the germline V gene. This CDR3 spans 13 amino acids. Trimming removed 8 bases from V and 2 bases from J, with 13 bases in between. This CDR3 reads CASLRGIAYEQYF. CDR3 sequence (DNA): TGTGCCAGCTTACGGGGGATAGCCTACGAGCAGTACTTC.

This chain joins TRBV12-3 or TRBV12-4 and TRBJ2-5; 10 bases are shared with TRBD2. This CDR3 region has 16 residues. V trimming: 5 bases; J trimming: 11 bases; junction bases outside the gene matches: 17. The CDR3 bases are TGTGCCAGCAGTGGCCAAAGCGGGGGGGCCTGGAATGAGCAGTACTTC. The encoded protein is CASSGQSGGAWNEQYF.

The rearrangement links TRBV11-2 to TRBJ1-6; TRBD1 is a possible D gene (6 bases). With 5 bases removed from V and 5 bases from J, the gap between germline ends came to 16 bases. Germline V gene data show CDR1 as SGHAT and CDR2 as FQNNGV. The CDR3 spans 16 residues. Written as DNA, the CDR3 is TGTGCCAGCAGCACCCTGACAGGCGTCAATAATTCACCCCTCCACTTT. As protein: CASSTLTGVNNSPLHF.

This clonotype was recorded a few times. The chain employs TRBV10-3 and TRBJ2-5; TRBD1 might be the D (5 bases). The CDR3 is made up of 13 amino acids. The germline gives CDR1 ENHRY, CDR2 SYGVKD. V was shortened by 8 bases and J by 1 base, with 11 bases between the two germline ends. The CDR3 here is CAIGKGPQETQYF. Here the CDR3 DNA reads TGTGCCATCGGCAAGGGGCCCCAAGAGACCCAGTACTTC.

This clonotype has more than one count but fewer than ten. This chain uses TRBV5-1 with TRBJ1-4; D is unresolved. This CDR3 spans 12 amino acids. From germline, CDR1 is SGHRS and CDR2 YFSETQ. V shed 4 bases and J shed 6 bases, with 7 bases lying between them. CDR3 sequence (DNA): TGCGCCAGCAGCCAAACAGATGAAAAACTGTTTTTT. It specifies CASSQTDEKLFF.

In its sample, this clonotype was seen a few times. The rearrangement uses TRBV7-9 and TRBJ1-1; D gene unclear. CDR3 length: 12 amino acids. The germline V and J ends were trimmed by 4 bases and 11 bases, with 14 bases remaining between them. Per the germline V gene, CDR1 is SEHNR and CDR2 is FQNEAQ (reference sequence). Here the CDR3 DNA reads TGTGCCAGCAGCTCTGACTCCATCCGGGCTTTCTTT. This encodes CASSSDSIRAFF.

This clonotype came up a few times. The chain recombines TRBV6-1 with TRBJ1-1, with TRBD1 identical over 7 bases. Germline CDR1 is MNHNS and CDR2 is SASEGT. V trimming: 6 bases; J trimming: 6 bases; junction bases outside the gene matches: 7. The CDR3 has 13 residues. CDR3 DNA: TGTGCCAGCAGCCGACAGGGTCTGTCTGAAGCTTTCTTT. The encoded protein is CASSRQGLSEAFF.

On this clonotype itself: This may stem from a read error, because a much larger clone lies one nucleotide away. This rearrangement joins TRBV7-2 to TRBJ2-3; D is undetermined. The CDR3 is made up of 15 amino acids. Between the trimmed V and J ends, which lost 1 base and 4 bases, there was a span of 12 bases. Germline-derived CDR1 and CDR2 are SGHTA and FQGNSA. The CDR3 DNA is TGTGCCAGCAGCTTAGTTTCCAGCGATGCAGATACGCAGTATTTT. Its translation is CASSLVSSDADTQYF.

CDR3 bases: TGTGCCAGCACCATTCTGGGGGTTGAGCAGTTCTTC. Its translation is CASTILGVEQFF. This chain uses TRBV12-3 or TRBV12-4 with TRBJ2-1; D is tentatively TRBD1 or TRBD2 (5 bases each). The CDR3 totals 12 residues. V was trimmed by 7 bases and J by 9 bases, leaving 13 bases between them.

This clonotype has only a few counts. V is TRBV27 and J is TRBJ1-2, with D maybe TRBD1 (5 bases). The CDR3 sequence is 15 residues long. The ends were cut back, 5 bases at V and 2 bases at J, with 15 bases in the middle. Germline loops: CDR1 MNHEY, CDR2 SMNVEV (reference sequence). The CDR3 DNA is TGTGCCAGCAGTCCCATTCGTGGGGGAAACTATGGCTACACCTTC. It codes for CASSPIRGGNYGYTF.

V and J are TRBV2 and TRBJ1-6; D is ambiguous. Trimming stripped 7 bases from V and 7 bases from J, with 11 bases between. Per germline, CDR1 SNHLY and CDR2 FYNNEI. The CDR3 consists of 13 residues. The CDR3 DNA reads TGTGCCAGCATGGTACTCCAGAATTCACCCCTCCACTTT. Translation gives CASMVLQNSPLHF.

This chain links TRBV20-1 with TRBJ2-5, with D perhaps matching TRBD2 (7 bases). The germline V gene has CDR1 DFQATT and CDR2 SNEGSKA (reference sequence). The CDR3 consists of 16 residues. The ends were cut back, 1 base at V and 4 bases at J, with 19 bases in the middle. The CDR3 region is CSARAVFNREGETQYF. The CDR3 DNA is TGCAGTGCTAGAGCGGTTTTTAACAGGGAGGGAGAGACCCAGTACTTC.

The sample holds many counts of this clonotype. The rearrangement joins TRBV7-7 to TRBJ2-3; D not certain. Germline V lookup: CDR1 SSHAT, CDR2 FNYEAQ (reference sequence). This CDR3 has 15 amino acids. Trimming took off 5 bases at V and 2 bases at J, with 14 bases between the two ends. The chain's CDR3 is CASSPLVPPTDTQYF. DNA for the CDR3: TGTGCCAGCAGCCCGTTAGTACCCCCCACAGATACGCAGTATTTT.

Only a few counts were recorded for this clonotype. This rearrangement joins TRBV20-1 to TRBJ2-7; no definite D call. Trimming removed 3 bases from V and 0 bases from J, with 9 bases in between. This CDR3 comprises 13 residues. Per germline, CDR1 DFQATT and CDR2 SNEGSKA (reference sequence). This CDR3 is CSASRASSYEQYF. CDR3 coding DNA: TGCAGTGCTAGCCGCGCGAGCTCCTACGAGCAGTACTTC.

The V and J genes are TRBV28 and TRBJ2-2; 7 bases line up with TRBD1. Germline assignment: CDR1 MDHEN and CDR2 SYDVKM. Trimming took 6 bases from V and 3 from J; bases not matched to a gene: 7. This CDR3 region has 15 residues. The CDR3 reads CASRFRDSYTGELFF. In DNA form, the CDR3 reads TGTGCCAGCAGATTCCGGGACAGTTACACCGGGGAGCTGTTTTTT.